This T cell receptor beta chain was sequenced for a study of blood T cells in healthy people across ages. Findings and limits, study-wide: Observed TCR beta diversity showed a strong correlation with the percentage of naive T cells as measured by flow cytometry. Leaving the PBMCs unsorted stopped any conclusive comparison of naive versus antigen-experienced cells.

CDR1 is DFQATT, CDR2 SNEGSKA, per germline (reference sequence). This CDR3 is 15 amino acids long. Trimming removed 0 bases at V and 5 bases at J, with 14 bases between. This clonotype was found a few times. The antigen remains unidentified. Together with a sample-barcoded 5' primer, a J-beta primer mix was included in a second PCR lasting about 6 to 11 cycles. Each cDNA molecule carried a tag from a template-switch adaptor that contained 12 random nucleotides. TCRdb analysed the 5' RACE reads with MiXCR anew, one entry per CDR3 protein. The sample holds approximately 940,000 distinct CDR3 sequences, 45% to 50% seen once.

The genes are TRBV20-1 and TRBJ2-1; weak D call: TRBD1 (6 bases). Sequencing was carried out using blood. The TCR originated in a man younger than 40 in good health. CDR3 sequence (DNA): TGCAGTGCTAGAGATCTAGGGGGTTGGGACAATGAGCAGTTCTTC. It specifies CSARDLGGWDNEQFF.